Given below is one TCR beta chain in context. Germline V gene sequence: CDR1 GTSNPN, CDR2 SVGIG (reference sequence). The CDR3 extends over 14 amino acids. The V segment lost 2 bases and the J segment 6 bases; nucleotides outside the gene matches: 7. These data are taken from a study of cytomegalovirus exposure and HLA in healthy donors. The PCR had 60 Vbeta and 13 Jbeta primers. TCRdb's table, derived via immunoSEQ multiplex PCR, lists solely in-frame clones and lacks some. In all, the sample yields 45,000 to 65,000 clones. The sequence was obtained from a young man in good health and CMV-seropositive. Sequences were obtained from PBMCs. V gene TRBV30 combines with J gene TRBJ2-1, with 7 nucleotides matching TRBD2. CDR3 residues: CAWSPLAALNEQFF. CDR3 nucleotide sequence: TGTGCCTGGAGTCCCCTAGCGGCACTCAATGAGCAGTTCTTC.